These 9 T cell receptor beta chains were sequenced from one sample in a study of T cells after yellow fever vaccination. MiXCR, applied by TCRdb to the 5' RACE reads, yields one record per CDR3 protein. The data contain under 600,000 distinct CDR3 sequences, 21% of them seen just once; the ten biggest clones take up approximately 16%. The material was PBMCs, obtained roughly 20 days after the first yellow fever vaccination. Source of these receptors: a man aged 18 to 35 who received the YFV17D yellow fever vaccine.

This clonotype was observed a handful of times. The chain is built from TRBV4-3 and TRBJ2-3, with D possibly TRBD1 on 6 matching bases. This CDR3 has 17 residues. In germline, CDR1 is LGHNA, CDR2 YSLEER. V lost 4 bases and J lost 0, with 17 bases in between. The CDR3 DNA follows: TGCGCCAGCAGCCTAAATTTACAGGGAGTTAGCACAGATACGCAGTATTTT. It specifies CASSLNLQGVSTDTQYF.

The J gene is TRBJ2-3, the V gene TRBV20-1; TRBD2 aligns across 8 bases. V trimming: 1 base; J trimming: 5 bases; junction bases outside the gene matches: 5. The CDR3 loop spans 14 amino acids. Germline CDR1 is DFQATT and CDR2 is SNEGSKA (reference sequence). The CDR3 sequence is CSARVGGAEDTQYF. The DNA for the CDR3 is TGCAGTGCTAGAGTCGGGGGGGCCGAAGATACGCAGTATTTT.

This clonotype was observed a few times. V gene TRBV4-1 combines with J gene TRBJ1-1; TRBD1 is a possible D gene (5 bases). The CDR3 is 14 amino acids. V was cut by 1 base and J by 3 bases, with 9 bases left in between. CDR1 MGHRA and CDR2 YSYEKL come from the germline V gene. CDR3 DNA sequence: TGCGCCAGCAGCCAAGTAGAGGGGCACACTGAAGCTTTCTTT. It is translated as CASSQVEGHTEAFF.

The chain joins TRBV2 to TRBJ2-6; D gene unclear. The V gene lost 2 bases and the J gene lost 2 bases, with 4 bases spanning the gap. The CDR3 consists of 14 residues. The germline V gene encodes CDR1 SNHLY and CDR2 FYNNEI. This CDR3 is CASSETPGANVLTF. CDR3 sequence (DNA): TGTGCCAGCAGTGAAACTCCTGGGGCCAACGTCCTGACTTTC.

The chain combines TRBV5-1 with TRBJ2-5; D may be TRBD1 (6 bases). The CDR3 covers 14 residues. V was shortened by 4 bases and J by 3 bases, with 13 bases between the two germline ends. The germline V gene has CDR1 SGHRS and CDR2 YFSETQ. The CDR3 protein is CASSRGQLEETQYF. CDR3 sequence (DNA): TGCGCCAGCAGCCGAGGACAGTTAGAAGAGACCCAGTACTTC.

In this sample, this clonotype turned up a few times. The chain employs TRBV4-3 and TRBJ2-1; either TRBD1 or TRBD2 may supply D (6 bases each). Germline CDR1 is LGHNA and CDR2 is YSLEER. Trimming cost V 0 bases and J 0 bases, with 18 bases left between them. The CDR3 covers 19 residues. CDR3 residues: CASSQEGGPEPSSYNEQFF. DNA of the CDR3: TGCGCCAGCAGCCAAGAAGGGGGGCCCGAGCCTTCCTCCTACAATGAGCAGTTCTTC.

V is TRBV19 and J is TRBJ2-7; TRBD2 is a possible D gene (6 bases). This CDR3 contains 15 residues. Per the germline V gene, CDR1 is LNHDA and CDR2 is SQIVND (reference sequence). Deletions cut 3 bases from V and 0 bases from J, with 12 bases between. CDR3 loop: CASSIGLYNSYEQYF. The CDR3 nucleotides read TGTGCCAGTAGTATCGGACTATATAACTCCTACGAGCAGTACTTC.

In its sample, this clonotype was seen a few times. The J gene is TRBJ2-3, the V gene TRBV4-3, with 12 bases that match TRBD2. Germline V gene data show CDR1 as LGHNA and CDR2 as YSLEER. With 4 bases clipped from V and 4 bases from J, the junction kept 9 bases outside the gene matches. The CDR3 has 17 amino acids. CDR3 nucleotide sequence: TGCGCCAGCAGCCGCGGGAGGGCTAGCGGGGGGGCAGATACGCAGTATTTT. Translating gives CASSRGRASGGADTQYF.

The chain carries TRBV6-2 or TRBV6-3 and TRBJ2-5; tentatively, D is TRBD2 (5 bases). With 1 base removed from V and 4 bases from J, the gap between germline ends came to 10 bases. Germline V gives CDR1 MNHEY, CDR2 SVGEGT. The CDR3 covers 14 residues. CDR3 residues: CASSYYGVGETQYF. The CDR3 DNA reads TGTGCCAGCAGTTACTACGGGGTAGGAGAGACCCAGTACTTC.